These 27 T cell receptor beta chains originate from one sample sequenced in a study of blood T cell repertoires in COVID-19. This table comes from immunoSEQ multiplex PCR, and its TCRdb copy is limited to in-frame clones, with some not included. The repertoire includes about 310,000 clones, over 75% of them detected once, and 1% sits in the top ten. The material sequenced was peripheral blood. The receptors originated from a man aged 50-59 years with active or convalescent COVID-19.

The V call is TRBV27, the J call TRBJ2-7, with 7 bases lining up with TRBD2. The CDR3 runs to 14 residues. The germline V gene encodes CDR1 MNHEY and CDR2 SMNVEV (reference sequence). Trimming cost V 3 bases and J 2 bases; bases outside gene matches: 4. The CDR3 DNA follows: TGTGCCAGCAGTTTTCGGACTAGTCCCTACGAGCAGTACTTC. Encoded protein: CASSFRTSPYEQYF.

J is TRBJ2-1 and V is TRBV5-1; 12 bases fit TRBD2. This CDR3 contains 16 residues. CDR1 is SGHRS, CDR2 YFSETQ, per germline. Trimming at V came to 0 bases and at J to 9 bases, leaving 7 bases not matched to a gene. This CDR3 is CASSLGASGGATEQFF. The CDR3 DNA sequence: TGCGCCAGCAGCTTGGGGGCTAGCGGGGGGGCCACTGAGCAGTTCTTC.

The chain has TRBV20-1 and TRBJ1-2; no definite D call. Germline loops: CDR1 DFQATT, CDR2 SNEGSKA (reference sequence). Trimming stripped 4 bases from V and 8 bases from J, with 11 bases between. CDR3 length: 11 amino acids. In nucleotides, the CDR3 is TGCAGTGCTAAGATGGGAGGGGGCTACACCTTC. Translating it yields CSAKMGGGYTF.

The CDR3 DNA reads TGTGCCAGCAGCTTGCCGGGGGTCACAGATACGCAGTATTTT. The encoded protein is CASSLPGVTDTQYF. V gene TRBV7-8 combines with J gene TRBJ2-3, with a weak D call TRBD2 (6 bases). The germline V and J ends were trimmed by 3 bases and 2 bases, with 9 bases remaining between them. The CDR3 loop spans 14 amino acids. Germline CDR1 and CDR2: SGHVS and FQNEAQ. The variable domain in full, with the rest retrieved from reference TRBV7-8 and TRBJ2-3, is GAGVSQSPRYKVAKRGQDVALRCDPISGHVSLFWYQQALGQGPEFLTYFQNEAQLDKSGLPSDRFFAERPEGSVSTLKIQRTQQEDSAVYLCASSLPGVTDTQYFGPGTRLTVL.

A single count supports this clone. The chain recombines TRBV20-1 with TRBJ1-1, with D perhaps matching TRBD1 (5 bases). This CDR3 is 16 amino acids long. Trimming removed 3 bases at V and 1 base at J, with 18 bases between. Germline CDR1 reads DFQATT; CDR2 reads SNEGSKA (reference sequence). This CDR3 is CSASGLLAGPNTEAFF. The CDR3 bases are TGCAGTGCTAGTGGGTTGTTGGCAGGGCCGAACACTGAAGCTTTCTTT.

The chain links TRBV10-1 to TRBJ2-7; D gene ambiguous. Germline V gene lookup returns CDR1 WNHNN and CDR2 SYGVQD (reference sequence). The CDR3 is 16 residues long. V gave up 8 bases and J gave up 0 bases, with 20 bases separating them. The CDR3 reads CASPSKILNLSYEQYF. The CDR3 DNA follows: TGCGCCAGCCCCTCGAAAATTCTAAACCTCTCCTACGAGCAGTACTTC.

V and J are TRBV28 and TRBJ1-1, with D tentatively TRBD1 (6 bases). Germline V gene sequence: CDR1 MDHEN, CDR2 SYDVKM. V gave up 5 bases and J gave up 4 bases, with 11 bases separating them. The CDR3 is made up of 13 amino acids. CDR3 loop: CASSTPGATEAFF. The CDR3 DNA sequence: TGTGCCAGCAGTACCCCAGGGGCCACTGAAGCTTTCTTT.

V is TRBV6-6 and J is TRBJ2-3; TRBD2 agrees at 7 bases. The CDR3 is 16 amino acids. V gave up 0 bases and J gave up 6 bases; unmatched junction bases: 9. The germline CDR1 and CDR2 sequences are MNHNY and SVGAGI (reference sequence). Here the CDR3 reads CASSYSSGGSRDTQYF. The CDR3 DNA reads TGTGCCAGCAGTTACTCCTCTGGCGGGAGTAGGGATACGCAGTATTTT.

V is TRBV29-1 and J is TRBJ1-3; maybe TRBD1 (5 bases). Germline V gene lookup returns CDR1 SQVTM and CDR2 ANQGSEA. Trimming shortened V by 2 bases and J by 0 bases, and 11 bases separated the two germline ends. The CDR3 sequence is 15 residues long. CDR3: CSVELGQASGNTIYF. The CDR3, as DNA: TGCAGCGTTGAACTCGGACAAGCCTCTGGAAACACCATATATTTT.

A single count supports this clone. The chain links TRBV28 to TRBJ2-7, with 9 bases aligning to TRBD1. The CDR3 loop spans 17 amino acids. The germline CDR1 and CDR2 sequences are MDHEN and SYDVKM. V trimming: 5 bases; J trimming: 0 bases; junction bases outside the gene matches: 11. The CDR3 DNA is TGTGCCAGCAGTCTAGCCCCCGGGACAGGGAGCTCCTACGAGCAGTACTTC. Amino acid sequence: CASSLAPGTGSSYEQYF.

The CDR3 nucleotides read TGTGCCAGCAGCTTAGTTTCTAGCGCGTACGAGCAGTACTTC. This codes for CASSLVSSAYEQYF. This chain links TRBV11-2 with TRBJ2-7; D might be TRBD2 (6 bases). Per the germline V gene, CDR1 is SGHAT and CDR2 is FQNNGV. V lost 1 base, J lost 4 bases, and 11 bases lay in between. The CDR3 contains 14 residues.

The J gene is TRBJ2-3, the V gene TRBV5-1; D is possibly TRBD1 (6 bases). The CDR3 sequence is 16 residues long. V was clipped by 3 bases and J by 4 bases, with 18 bases between them. Germline lookup yields CDR1 SGHRS and CDR2 YFSETQ. The CDR3 nucleotides are TGCGCCAGCAGCTCACCCCCACAGGGTCATTCAGATACGCAGTATTTT. This encodes CASSSPPQGHSDTQYF.

This chain uses TRBV28 with TRBJ1-2; 8 bases are a match to TRBD1. This CDR3 is 14 amino acids long. With V trimmed by 2 bases and J by 8 bases, 7 bases remained unmatched. CDR1 is MDHEN, CDR2 SYDVKM, per germline. The CDR3: CASSLIQGVSGYTF. The DNA of the CDR3 is TGTGCCAGCAGTTTAATACAGGGGGTTTCGGGCTACACCTTC.

V gene TRBV28 combines with J gene TRBJ1-5, with TRBD1 identical over 9 bases. After removal of 3 bases from V and 5 bases from J, the junction contained 5 bases not matched to a gene. Germline assignment: CDR1 MDHEN and CDR2 SYDVKM. This CDR3 is built from 15 residues. This CDR3 reads CASSFAGQGDQPQHF. Written as DNA, the CDR3 is TGTGCCAGCAGTTTCGCGGGACAGGGCGATCAGCCCCAGCATTTT.

V and J are TRBV19 and TRBJ2-5; 9 bases line up with TRBD1. The CDR3 runs to 15 residues. V trimming: 5 bases; J trimming: 2 bases; junction bases outside the gene matches: 6. Germline values: CDR1 LNHDA, CDR2 SQIVND (reference sequence). In DNA, the CDR3 is TGTGCCAGTAGTTCCGGACAGGGGCCACAAGAGACCCAGTACTTC. Translated: CASSSGQGPQETQYF.

The genes are TRBV28 and TRBJ2-2, with 8 bases lining up with TRBD2. Trimming cost V 8 bases and J 0 bases; bases outside gene matches: 5. CDR1 and CDR2 from the germline V gene are MDHEN and SYDVKM. This CDR3 spans 15 amino acids. The CDR3 sequence is CASRGAGANTGELFF. The CDR3 nucleotides read TGTGCCAGCCGGGGAGCGGGAGCGAACACCGGGGAGCTGTTTTTT.

This CDR3 reads CASNIRQGASTEAFF. In DNA form, the CDR3 reads TGTGCCAGCAACATAAGACAGGGGGCGAGCACTGAAGCTTTCTTT. This rearrangement joins TRBV7-2 to TRBJ1-1, with 10 bases that match TRBD1. This CDR3 region has 15 residues. CDR1 and CDR2 from the germline V gene are SGHTA and FQGNSA. The trim removed 7 bases at V and 4 bases at J, leaving 9 bases unmatched.

This clone was recorded a few times. The chain employs TRBV2 and TRBJ1-5, with D perhaps matching TRBD1 (6 bases). Trimming left V 2 bases short and J 2 bases short, with 10 bases between. This CDR3 spans 15 amino acids. CDR1 is SNHLY, CDR2 FYNNEI, per germline. The CDR3 here is CASSENSGGNQPQHF. CDR3 DNA sequence: TGTGCCAGCAGTGAAAACTCAGGGGGCAATCAGCCCCAGCATTTT.

The CDR3 protein is CASRIGQLVYSPLHF. The CDR3 DNA follows: TGTGCCAGTAGAATCGGACAGTTAGTATATTCACCCCTCCACTTT. The chain combines TRBV19 with TRBJ1-6; a possible D gene is TRBD1 (6 bases). The CDR3 is 15 amino acids. Germline CDR1 is LNHDA and CDR2 is SQIVND (reference sequence). V lost 6 bases to trimming and J lost 8 bases, with 17 bases between them.

The rearrangement uses TRBV2 and TRBJ2-3, with TRBD2 identical over 16 bases. The germline V gene encodes CDR1 SNHLY and CDR2 FYNNEI. V was clipped by 8 bases and J by 0 bases; unmatched bases: 8. This CDR3 region has 18 residues. CDR3 coding DNA: TGTGCCAGCCTCCGGGGACTAGCGGGAGGGCCAAGCACAGATACGCAGTATTTT. Translating gives CASLRGLAGGPSTDTQYF.

This clone was seen just once. V and J are TRBV19 and TRBJ2-7; 9 bases agree with TRBD1. Germline trimming cut 5 bases from V and 0 bases from J; bases unmatched to any gene: 5. CDR3 length: 15 amino acids. CDR1 and CDR2 (germline): LNHDA, SQIVND (reference sequence). The CDR3 loop reads CASSSGTGSSYEQYF. The DNA for the CDR3 is TGTGCCAGTAGTTCCGGGACAGGGAGCTCCTACGAGCAGTACTTC.

The chain combines TRBV6-1 with TRBJ1-3; D is ambiguous. V dropped 0 bases and J dropped 4 bases, with 4 bases sitting between them. This CDR3 contains 13 residues. Per the germline V gene, CDR1 is MNHNS and CDR2 is SASEGT. The CDR3 reads CASSEARGNTIYF. The CDR3 region has the DNA TGTGCCAGCAGTGAAGCGCGGGGAAACACCATATATTTT.

The gene calls are TRBV7-6 and TRBJ2-3, with 10 bases that match TRBD2. Germline V CDR1 and CDR2: SGHVS, FNYEAQ. The CDR3 runs 14 residues. The V gene end was trimmed by 5 bases and the J gene end by 3 bases; junction bases not matched to a gene: 2. CDR3 coding DNA: TGTGCCAGCAGCCATAGCGGGGGGACAGATACGCAGTATTTT. It is translated as CASSHSGGTDTQYF.

This rearrangement joins TRBV24-1 to TRBJ2-3, with unresolved D. CDR1 is KGHDR and CDR2 is SFDVKD in the germline V gene. CDR3 length: 15 residues. V was pared by 9 bases and J by 2 bases, with 17 bases between. As DNA, the CDR3 is TGTGCCACCTCCTCCCGGCGGCTAAACACAGATACGCAGTATTTT. Translation gives CATSSRRLNTDTQYF.

The V gene is TRBV6-5, the J gene TRBJ2-5; 7 bases map to TRBD1. CDR3 length: 14 amino acids. The J segment lost 5 bases and the V segment lost 6 bases, leaving 9 bases of the junction unmatched. Germline V gene data show CDR1 as MNHEY and CDR2 as SVGAGI. The CDR3 sequence: CASSTDRVVETQYF. The CDR3 DNA sequence: TGTGCCAGCAGCACCGACAGGGTGGTGGAGACCCAGTACTTC.

V usage is TRBV6-2 or TRBV6-3 and J usage is TRBJ1-1; 11 nucleotides match TRBD1. V dropped 5 bases and J dropped 4; count of bases not matched to a gene: 9. The CDR3 length is 16 residues. Germline-derived CDR1 and CDR2 are MNHEY and SVGEGT. DNA for the CDR3: TGTGCCAGCAGTCGTCCCTCCGGGACAGGGGGCACTGAAGCTTTCTTT. It specifies CASSRPSGTGGTEAFF.

The rearrangement links TRBV19 to TRBJ1-2; weak D call: TRBD1 (6 bases). Germline CDR1 LNHDA, CDR2 SQIVND (reference sequence). V dropped 5 bases and J dropped 5 bases, with 12 bases sitting between them. The CDR3 covers 13 residues. Here the CDR3 reads CASSSTGIYGYTF. The CDR3 DNA follows: TGTGCCAGTAGTTCTACAGGGATTTATGGCTACACCTTC.